The rows below give T cell receptor beta chains drawn from one sample of a study of T cells in Graves' hyperthyroidism and ophthalmopathy. TCRdb re-called the multiplex PCR reads with MiXCR, one entry per CDR3 protein. The sample has 300,000 to 450,000 distinct CDR3 sequences; about 14% are singletons. The source material was blood. The receptor set was obtained from a woman aged 55-69 years with Graves' hyperthyroidism. Each CDR3 is given with its conserved first and last residue. The order of the fields is J gene, D gene, clone size, CDR3 length, V gene, CDR3 DNA, CDR3 protein. D genes are given only for firm matches. Rows may omit the clone size; those that give it use once, few, many or a size class.

TRBJ2-7,-,many,14,TRBV2,TGTGCCAGCAGTGAAGTGTACAGGGAGAACGAGCAGTACTTC,CASSEVYRENEQYF
TRBJ2-1,-,many,15,TRBV2,TGTGCCAGCAGGTTCGACATGGGCTCCTACAATGAGCAGTTCTTC,CASRFDMGSYNEQFF
TRBJ2-1,-,many,16,TRBV18,TGTGCCAGCTCCCCGACCGGGAGCCGCTCCTACAATGAGCAGTTCTTC,CASSPTGSRSYNEQFF
TRBJ2-7,TRBD2,-,16,TRBV11-2,TGTGCCAGCAGCGCGGCGTTGACTAGCGGCTCCCACGAGCAGTACTTC,CASSAALTSGSHEQYF
TRBJ2-3,-,many,14,TRBV5-8,TGTGCCAGCAGCTTAGGAGGTGCCACAGATACGCAGTATTTT,CASSLGGATDTQYF
TRBJ1-1,TRBD1,-,16,TRBV12-5,TGTGCTAGTGGTTCAAACCAGGGGGGCAGCTCGGGTGAAGCTTTCTTT,CASGSNQGGSSGEAFF
TRBJ1-1,-,many,13,TRBV6-1,TGTGCCAGCACCGTGGCAGGGAACACTGAAGCTTTCTTT,CASTVAGNTEAFF
TRBJ2-7,TRBD1,many,16,TRBV19,TGTGCCAGTAGTAAGCGAGGGGGCCGGAGCTCCTACGAGCAGTACTTC,CASSKRGGRSSYEQYF
TRBJ2-1,TRBD2,many,15,TRBV28,TGTGCCAGCAGCCCGCCGGCGGGAGGGTACAATGAGCAGTTCTTC,CASSPPAGGYNEQFF
TRBJ2-1,-,few,15,TRBV27,TGTGCCAGCAAAGCGGGCCGAGGCGCCTACAATGAGCAGTTCTTC,CASKAGRGAYNEQFF
TRBJ2-7,TRBD2,once,15,TRBV5-4,TGTGCCAGCAGCCTAGCGGGGACGCTCTCCTACGAGCAGTACTTC,CASSLAGTLSYEQYF
TRBJ2-2,-,-,13,TRBV30,TGTGCCTGGAGTGTAGGCTCGGCCGGGGAGCTGTTTTTT,CAWSVGSAGELFF